The 16 T cell receptor beta chains in this list originate from one sample, sequenced in a study of T cells in Graves' hyperthyroidism and ophthalmopathy. RNA transcripts were the template for amplifying TCR beta CDR3 regions. Using the HTBI primer set, a first-round RT-PCR was run on the TCR CDR3. TCRdb redid the calling of the multiplex PCR reads with MiXCR, one entry per CDR3 protein. Of hundreds of thousands of distinct CDR3 sequences listed, roughly 13% are singletons. Sequenced sample: blood. These TCRs come from a woman aged 40 to 55 with Graves' ophthalmopathy.

This clonotype was observed at least ten times. The germline gene is not matched at one end of the junction; a read error may be the cause. The V call is TRBV6-1, the J call TRBJ1-2, with a possible D match to TRBD1 (6 bases). The CDR3 is made up of 15 amino acids. Germline V CDR1 and CDR2: MNHNS, SASEGT. The CDR3 region is CASTEPDRPFLSYTF. CDR3 sequence (DNA): TGTGCCAGCACTGAACCCGACAGGCCGTTTCTTAGCTACACCTTC.

This clonotype was seen more than once but under ten times. V usage is TRBV6-1 and J usage is TRBJ1-5; possibly TRBD1 for D (5 bases). Germline loops: CDR1 MNHNS, CDR2 SASEGT. The CDR3 totals 13 residues. The germline V and J ends were trimmed by 2 bases and 6 bases, with 8 bases remaining between them. CDR3 sequence (DNA): TGTGCCAGCAGTGAAATTGGGGGTCAGCCCCAGCATTTT. It specifies CASSEIGGQPQHF.

There are many counts of this clonotype. The rearrangement links TRBV20-1 to TRBJ2-7; D call uncertain. The V and J ends lost 6 bases and 3 bases respectively, with 15 bases between them. This CDR3 contains 13 residues. Looked up from germline, CDR1 is DFQATT and CDR2 is SNEGSKA (reference sequence). CDR3 sequence reads: CSAYREDLYEQYF. The CDR3 DNA follows: TGCAGTGCCTATAGGGAAGACCTCTACGAGCAGTACTTC.

In this sample, this clonotype turned up many times. The chain has TRBV20-1 and TRBJ2-1; 8 nucleotides match TRBD1. The J segment lost 0 bases and the V segment lost 6 bases, leaving 7 bases of the junction unmatched. CDR1 is DFQATT, CDR2 SNEGSKA, per germline (reference sequence). The CDR3 runs 15 residues. The CDR3 coding sequence is TGCAGTGCACTCAGGGGGCCGAGCTCCTACAATGAGCAGTTCTTC. Its translation: CSALRGPSSYNEQFF.

This clonotype has only a few counts. V and J are TRBV5-4 and TRBJ1-6; 7 nucleotides align to TRBD1. CDR3 length: 15 residues. The V segment lost 4 bases and the J segment 11 bases; nucleotides outside the gene matches: 12. Germline lookup yields CDR1 SGHNT and CDR2 YYREEE (reference sequence). The CDR3: CASSPRDSAHPPLHF. The CDR3, as DNA: TGTGCCAGCAGCCCCCGGGACAGTGCTCATCCACCCCTCCACTTT. Drawing the rest from reference TRBV5-4 and TRBJ1-6, the complete variable domain is ETGVTQSPTHLIKTRGQQVTLRCSSQSGHNTVSWYQQALGQGPQFIFQYYREEENGRGNFPPRFSGLQFPNYSSELNVNALELDDSALYLCASSPRDSAHPPLHFGNGTRLTVT.

This clonotype was detected ten times or more. This chain joins TRBV20-1 and TRBJ2-7; D possibly corresponds to TRBD2 (6 bases). The germline V gene has CDR1 DFQATT and CDR2 SNEGSKA (reference sequence). V lost 3 bases to trimming and J lost 2 bases, with 14 bases between them. The CDR3 covers 14 residues. DNA of the CDR3: TGCAGTGCTAGTATAGCGGAGCCCCCCTACGAGCAGTACTTC. Translation: CSASIAEPPYEQYF.

In its sample, this clonotype was seen many times. The chain employs TRBV2 and TRBJ1-5; a weak D match, TRBD1 (5 bases). Trimming removed 6 bases from V and 1 base from J, with 7 bases in between. This CDR3 region has 13 residues. Germline CDR1 reads SNHLY; CDR2 reads FYNNEI. CDR3 DNA: TGTGCCAGCAGGGGGGACAGCAATCAGCCCCAGCATTTT. This encodes CASRGDSNQPQHF. The full variable domain, in which reference TRBV2 and TRBJ1-5 provide the parts outside the CDR3, is EPEVTQTPSHQVTQMGQEVILRCVPISNHLYFYWYRQILGQKVEFLVSFYNNEISEKSEIFDDQFSVERPDGSNFTLKIRSTKLEDSAMYFCASRGDSNQPQHFGDGTRLSIL.

Many counts were recorded for this clonotype. V usage is TRBV5-5 and J usage is TRBJ2-1, with 9 nucleotides matching TRBD2. The trim removed 2 bases at V and 9 bases at J, leaving 9 bases unmatched. The CDR3 consists of 15 residues. Per the germline V gene, CDR1 is SGHKS and CDR2 is YYEKEE (reference sequence). The CDR3 protein is CASSLVLAGNREQFF. In DNA, the CDR3 is TGTGCCAGCAGCTTAGTCCTAGCGGGAAATCGTGAGCAGTTCTTC.

Ten or more counts support this clonotype. CDR3 amino acids: CSVEPWEGTDEQYF. The DNA for the CDR3 is TGCAGCGTTGAACCGTGGGAGGGGACGGACGAGCAGTACTTC. This chain connects TRBV29-1 to TRBJ2-7; the match to TRBD2 covers 7 bases. The germline V gene encodes CDR1 SQVTM and CDR2 ANQGSEA. J lost 5 bases, V lost 2 bases, and 9 bases had no gene match. CDR3 size: 14 residues.

The chain couples TRBV20-1 to TRBJ2-1; no definite D call. CDR1 is DFQATT and CDR2 is SNEGSKA in the germline V gene (reference sequence). The V gene lost 0 bases and the J gene lost 6 bases, with 12 bases spanning the gap. The CDR3 is made up of 14 amino acids. The CDR3 nucleotides read TGCAGTGCTAGAGATCGCAATGTCGGCAATGAGCAGTTCTTC. It translates to CSARDRNVGNEQFF.

J is TRBJ1-5 and V is TRBV20-1; 11 bases map to TRBD1. Germline trimming cut 1 base from V and 0 bases from J; bases unmatched to any gene: 11. The CDR3 length is 19 residues. The germline CDR1 and CDR2 sequences are DFQATT and SNEGSKA (reference sequence). CDR3 sequence (DNA): TGCAGTGCTAGAGTACCGAGGACAGGGGGCAAAAATAGCAATCAGCCCCAGCATTTT. Protein sequence: CSARVPRTGGKNSNQPQHF.

This clonotype occurred many times. The chain is built from TRBV6-1 and TRBJ1-4, with D unresolved. The V end was cut by 5 bases, the J end by 8 bases, with 12 bases between. The CDR3 loop spans 13 amino acids. The germline CDR1 and CDR2 sequences are MNHNS and SASEGT. CDR3 in amino acids: CASSYGSREKLFF. The CDR3 DNA reads as TGTGCCAGCAGTTATGGATCGAGGGAAAAACTGTTTTTT.

At least ten counts were recorded for this clonotype. The chain couples TRBV2 to TRBJ2-1; TRBD2 agrees at 12 bases. Germline V lookup: CDR1 SNHLY, CDR2 FYNNEI. The V gene end was trimmed by 7 bases and the J gene end by 7 bases; junction bases not matched to a gene: 11. This CDR3 is built from 16 residues. The DNA of the CDR3 is TGTGCCAGCACCCCAAGGGCTAGCGGGAGGGCTAATGAGCAGTTCTTC. Its translation is CASTPRASGRANEQFF. The variable domain in full, completed from reference TRBV2 and TRBJ2-1, reads EPEVTQTPSHQVTQMGQEVILRCVPISNHLYFYWYRQILGQKVEFLVSFYNNEISEKSEIFDDQFSVERPDGSNFTLKIRSTKLEDSAMYFCASTPRASGRANEQFFGPGTRLTVL.

This clonotype has a count of ten or more. The chain couples TRBV28 to TRBJ1-2, with a possible D match to TRBD1 (6 bases). The germline V gene encodes CDR1 MDHEN and CDR2 SYDVKM. The CDR3 consists of 14 residues. The germline V and J ends were trimmed by 3 bases and 6 bases, with 14 bases remaining between them. Here the CDR3 reads CASSLGAGGDGYTF. For the CDR3, the DNA is TGTGCCAGCAGTTTGGGGGCCGGGGGAGATGGCTACACCTTC.

This clonotype showed up many times. Here the CDR3 DNA reads TGTGCCAGCACCTCCTTCCCTCAGTCGGGCGAGCAGTACTTC. Its translation: CASTSFPQSGEQYF. The gene calls are TRBV12-3 or TRBV12-4 and TRBJ2-7; no clear D gene. The CDR3 extends over 14 amino acids. Trimming removed 7 bases from V and 6 bases from J, with 19 bases in between.

At least ten counts were recorded for this clonotype. The V gene is TRBV29-1, the J gene TRBJ1-2, with D possibly being TRBD1 (5 bases). Germline CDR1 is SQVTM and CDR2 is ANQGSEA. The length of the CDR3 is 15 residues. Trimming shortened V by 4 bases and J by 3 bases, and 18 bases separated the two germline ends. CDR3 protein: CSVGDGDGRHYGYTF. CDR3 nucleotides: TGCAGCGTTGGGGACGGGGACGGCCGCCACTATGGCTACACCTTC.